The 17 T cell receptor beta chains in this list originate from one sample, sequenced in a study of cytomegalovirus exposure and HLA in healthy donors. Use of 60 Vbeta and 13 Jbeta primers characterized the PCR. Using immunoSEQ multiplex PCR, the repertoire was profiled, and TCRdb retains in-frame clones only, with some absent. The table has more than 25,000 clones, about 64% seen once. Input material: PBMCs. The receptors originated from a male donor in good health and CMV-seropositive.

The chain links TRBV29-1 to TRBJ1-4; 7 nucleotides match TRBD1. V was clipped by 7 bases and J by 7 bases; unmatched bases: 9. Looked up from germline, CDR1 is SQVTM and CDR2 is ANQGSEA. This CDR3 is 13 amino acids long. The CDR3 here is CSAKTGRAEKLFF. As DNA, the CDR3 is TGCAGCGCTAAGACAGGGCGGGCTGAAAAACTGTTTTTT.

The chain links TRBV5-8 to TRBJ1-2; D is uncertain. CDR3 size: 16 residues. Between the trimmed V and J ends, which lost 0 bases and 8 bases, there was a span of 20 bases. Germline-derived CDR1 and CDR2 are SGHTS and YDEGEE. In DNA, the CDR3 is TGTGCCAGCAGCTTGGCCCGGCGGGTTGACCTCGGGGGCTACACCTTC. Encoded protein: CASSLARRVDLGGYTF.

The table lists this clone with a few counts. This rearrangement joins TRBV7-8 to TRBJ1-3; 8 bases match TRBD1. J was trimmed by 2 bases and V by 5 bases; bases with no gene match: 5. Looked up from germline, CDR1 is SGHVS and CDR2 is FQNEAQ. The CDR3 runs 15 residues. Here the CDR3 reads CASSRTGGAGNTIYF. CDR3 sequence (DNA): TGTGCCAGCAGCCGCACAGGGGGAGCTGGAAACACCATATATTTT.

This sequence joins TRBV10-3 and TRBJ2-7; 9 bases match TRBD2. Germline lookup yields CDR1 ENHRY and CDR2 SYGVKD. The CDR3 spans 14 residues. Germline trimming cut 5 bases from V and 4 bases from J; bases unmatched to any gene: 6. The CDR3 region is CAISTGLALYEQYF. Here the CDR3 DNA reads TGTGCCATCAGTACAGGACTAGCGCTATACGAGCAGTACTTC.

This clone was seen a handful of times. The V gene is TRBV6-1, the J gene TRBJ1-5, with D possibly matching TRBD1 (6 bases). CDR1 MNHNS and CDR2 SASEGT come from the germline V gene. CDR3 length equals 14 residues. Deletions cut 6 bases from V and 9 bases from J, with 18 bases between. In DNA, the CDR3 is TGTGCCAGCAGAGACTACACAGGGTCTACGCCCCAGCATTTT. It encodes CASRDYTGSTPQHF.

The rearrangement joins TRBV7-9 to TRBJ1-5, with TRBD1 matching over 7 bases. The junction had 0 bases not matched to a gene; V was cut back by 3 bases and J by 1 base. The length of the CDR3 is 14 residues. The germline CDR1 and CDR2 sequences are SEHNR and FQNEAQ (reference sequence). The CDR3 loop reads CASSLTGSNQPQHF. The DNA of the CDR3 is TGTGCCAGCAGCTTGACAGGGAGCAATCAGCCCCAGCATTTT.

This sequence joins TRBV30 and TRBJ2-1, with no clear D. This CDR3 comprises 14 residues. Trimming stripped 2 bases from V and 0 bases from J, with 8 bases between. CDR1 is GTSNPN, CDR2 SVGIG, per germline (reference sequence). The CDR3 region is CAWSKQPSYNEQFF. CDR3 nucleotides: TGTGCCTGGAGTAAACAGCCCTCCTACAATGAGCAGTTCTTC. The full variable domain, in which reference TRBV30 and TRBJ2-1 provide the parts outside the CDR3, is SQTIHQWPATLVQPVGSPLSLECTVEGTSNPNLYWYRQAAGRGLQLLFYSVGIGQISSEVPQNLSASRPQDRQFILSSKKLLLSDSGFYLCAWSKQPSYNEQFFGPGTRLTVL.

J is TRBJ2-2 and V is TRBV5-4, with D maybe TRBD2 (6 bases). This CDR3 region has 16 residues. Deletions cut 5 bases from V and 0 bases from J, with 14 bases between. The germline V gene encodes CDR1 SGHNT and CDR2 YYREEE (reference sequence). CDR3 nucleotide sequence: TGTGCCAGCAGGTGGGAGGCTGTCGCGAACACCGGGGAGCTGTTTTTT. It specifies CASRWEAVANTGELFF. The complete variable domain, with remaining parts taken from reference TRBV5-4 and TRBJ2-2, reads ETGVTQSPTHLIKTRGQQVTLRCSSQSGHNTVSWYQQALGQGPQFIFQYYREEENGRGNFPPRFSGLQFPNYSSELNVNALELDDSALYLCASRWEAVANTGELFFGEGSRLTVL.

This clone occurred a few times. V and J are TRBV5-6 and TRBJ1-1, with no clear D. This CDR3 has 13 amino acids. The germline CDR1 and CDR2 sequences are SGHDT and YYEEEE. Trimming removed 4 bases from V and 1 base from J, with 8 bases in between. CDR3 nucleotide sequence: TGTGCCAGCAGCCCTCGAGGGAACACTGAAGCTTTCTTT. It encodes CASSPRGNTEAFF.

V usage is TRBV18 and J usage is TRBJ2-7, with D tentatively TRBD1 (6 bases). This CDR3 has 13 amino acids. V shed 3 bases and J shed 6 bases, with 12 bases lying between them. Germline CDR1 is KGHSH and CDR2 is LQKENI. The CDR3 protein is CASSPGHFLEQYF. In nucleotides, the CDR3 is TGTGCCAGCTCACCGGGACACTTCCTCGAGCAGTACTTC.

The chain is built from TRBV29-1 and TRBJ2-7; D is possibly TRBD2 (5 bases). The CDR3 spans 15 residues. Looked up from germline, CDR1 is SQVTM and CDR2 is ANQGSEA. V dropped 6 bases and J dropped 5 bases, with 23 bases sitting between them. CDR3 sequence reads: CSVQGGRGLRNEQYF. In DNA form, the CDR3 reads TGCAGCGTCCAAGGCGGGCGAGGGTTACGGAACGAGCAGTACTTC.

This clone was detected a few times. The rearrangement uses TRBV7-2 and TRBJ1-2, with D unclear. Between the trimmed V and J ends, which lost 0 bases and 4 bases, there was a span of 15 bases. Germline V gene lookup returns CDR1 SGHTA and CDR2 FQGNSA. The CDR3 is made up of 16 amino acids. The CDR3 region is CASSLAPRGTGYGYTF. As DNA, the CDR3 is TGTGCCAGCAGCTTAGCCCCCCGCGGCACCGGCTATGGCTACACCTTC.

The table lists this clone with a count of one. V and J are TRBV11-2 and TRBJ2-7; 9 nucleotides agree with TRBD1. V shed 5 bases, J shed 1 base, and the junction held 9 bases outside the gene matches. Germline V gene data show CDR1 as SGHAT and CDR2 as FQNNGV. This CDR3 is built from 16 residues. In nucleotides, the CDR3 is TGTGCCAGCAGCCAGTTAGGTGGGACAGGGTCCTACGAGCAGTACTTC. This sequence encodes CASSQLGGTGSYEQYF.

This clone was found many times. The chain links TRBV19 to TRBJ1-3, with D unresolved. The CDR3 is 14 amino acids. The V end was cut by 3 bases, the J end by 3 bases, with 9 bases between. Germline loops: CDR1 LNHDA, CDR2 SQIVND (reference sequence). This chain's CDR3 is CASSIAGSGNTIYF. CDR3 DNA sequence: TGTGCCAGTAGTATTGCGGGGAGTGGAAACACCATATATTTT.

This clone was found a few times. The chain has TRBV9 and TRBJ1-4, with D unclear. The CDR3 runs 15 residues. Germline V gives CDR1 SGDLS, CDR2 YYNGEE. With 4 bases removed from V and 0 bases from J, the gap between germline ends came to 10 bases. The CDR3 region is CASSPNAATNEKLFF. As DNA, the CDR3 is TGTGCCAGCAGCCCAAACGCAGCAACTAATGAAAAACTGTTTTTT.

This chain connects TRBV5-4 to TRBJ2-1, with 7 bases identical to TRBD2. V lost 0 bases, J lost 0 bases, and 0 bases stayed unmatched. The germline CDR1 and CDR2 sequences are SGHNT and YYREEE (reference sequence). CDR3 length: 15 amino acids. This CDR3 reads CASSLGGSSYNEQFF. The CDR3 region has the DNA TGTGCCAGCAGCTTGGGCGGGAGCTCCTACAATGAGCAGTTCTTC.

V usage is TRBV7-2 and J usage is TRBJ2-3; a weak D match, TRBD1 (5 bases). Germline V gives CDR1 SGHTA, CDR2 FQGNSA. Trimming left V 3 bases short and J 0 bases short, with 10 bases between. CDR3 length equals 15 residues. The chain's CDR3 is CASSFRPGSTDTQYF. CDR3 in DNA: TGTGCCAGCAGCTTCCGGCCAGGGAGCACAGATACGCAGTATTTT.